This TCR beta chain was captured in a study of T-cell memory formation after mild COVID-19. In regard to this clonotype: The antigen remains unidentified.

Points from the study as a whole: Contracting clones, day 15 to 85, had balanced CD4/CD8, and later expanders favored CD4+. The CD4+ clones that contracted clustered mainly within CM and EM, and the CD8+ clones concentrated in EMRA.

One entry per CDR3 protein, called by TCRdb with MiXCR from the 5' RACE reads. This sample yields about 180,000 distinct CDR3 sequences, of which roughly 20% are seen a single time; roughly 3.7% belongs to the top ten. CDR3 length: 16 amino acids. Germline assignment: CDR1 KGHDR and CDR2 SFDVKD. After removal of 4 bases from V and 2 bases from J, the junction contained 7 bases not matched to a gene. This sequence was found in a man between 18 and 29 years old who had mild COVID-19 (a few samples of this study predate the infection). Cell type and time point are not known. The sample was PBMCs or a T cell subset sorted from them (not recorded which). The rearrangement uses TRBV24-1 and TRBJ2-3; 8 nucleotides align to TRBD2. The CDR3 DNA reads TGTGCCACCAGTGACCCCCGGGGGGGCGACACAGATACGCAGTATTTT. Amino acids: CATSDPRGGDTDTQYF.